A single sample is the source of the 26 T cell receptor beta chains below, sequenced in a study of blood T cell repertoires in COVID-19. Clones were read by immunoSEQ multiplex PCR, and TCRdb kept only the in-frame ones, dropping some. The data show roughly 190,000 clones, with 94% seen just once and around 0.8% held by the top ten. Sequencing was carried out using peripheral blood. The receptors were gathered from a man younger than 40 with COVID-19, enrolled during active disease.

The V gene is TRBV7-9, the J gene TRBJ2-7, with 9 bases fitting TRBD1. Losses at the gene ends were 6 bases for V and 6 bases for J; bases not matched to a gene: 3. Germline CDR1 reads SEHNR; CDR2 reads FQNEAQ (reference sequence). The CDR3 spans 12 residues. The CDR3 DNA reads TGTGCCAGCAGTTACAGGGGGCGCGAGCAGTACTTC. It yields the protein CASSYRGREQYF.

CDR3 protein: CASSLEGTGGQPQHF. The CDR3 DNA sequence: TGCGCCAGCAGCTTGGAGGGGACAGGTGGCCAGCCCCAGCATTTT. The V and J genes are TRBV5-1 and TRBJ1-5, with 8 nucleotides matching TRBD1. V trimming: 0 bases; J trimming: 7 bases; junction bases outside the gene matches: 6. This CDR3 is built from 15 residues. Germline loops: CDR1 SGHRS, CDR2 YFSETQ.

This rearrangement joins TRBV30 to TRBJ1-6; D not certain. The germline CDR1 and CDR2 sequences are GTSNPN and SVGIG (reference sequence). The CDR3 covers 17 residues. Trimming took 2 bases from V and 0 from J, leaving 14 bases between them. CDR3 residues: CAWSPSWTSSYNSPLHF. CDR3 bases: TGTGCCTGGAGTCCGTCTTGGACTAGCTCCTATAATTCACCCCTCCACTTT.

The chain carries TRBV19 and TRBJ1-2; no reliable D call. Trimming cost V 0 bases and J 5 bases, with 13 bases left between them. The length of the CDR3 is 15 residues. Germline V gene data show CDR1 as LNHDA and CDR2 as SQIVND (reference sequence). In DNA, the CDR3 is TGTGCCAGTAGTATAGATGCCGGGGTCTCTTATGGCTACACCTTC. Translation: CASSIDAGVSYGYTF. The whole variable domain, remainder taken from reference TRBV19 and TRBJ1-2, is DGGITQSPKYLFRKEGQNVTLSCEQNLNHDAMYWYRQDPGQGLRLIYYSQIVNDFQKGDIAEGYSVSREKKESFPLTVTSAQKNPTAFYLCASSIDAGVSYGYTFGSGTRLTVV.

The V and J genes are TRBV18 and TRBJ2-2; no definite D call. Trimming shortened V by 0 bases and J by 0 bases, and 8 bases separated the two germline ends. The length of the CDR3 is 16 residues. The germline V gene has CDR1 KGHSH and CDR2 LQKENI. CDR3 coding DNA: TGTGCCAGCTCACCACCTGGCAGTCCGAACACCGGGGAGCTGTTTTTT. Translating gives CASSPPGSPNTGELFF.

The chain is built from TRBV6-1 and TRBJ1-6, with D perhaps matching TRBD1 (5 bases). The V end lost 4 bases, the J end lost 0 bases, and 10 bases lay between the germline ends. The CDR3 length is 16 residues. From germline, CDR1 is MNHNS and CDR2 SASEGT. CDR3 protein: CASSGKTGSYNSPLHF. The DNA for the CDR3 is TGTGCCAGCAGTGGGAAAACAGGCTCCTATAATTCACCCCTCCACTTT.

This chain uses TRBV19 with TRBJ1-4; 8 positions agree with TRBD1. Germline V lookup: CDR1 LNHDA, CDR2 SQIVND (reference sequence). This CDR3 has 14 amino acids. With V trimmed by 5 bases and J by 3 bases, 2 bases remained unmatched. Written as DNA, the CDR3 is TGTGCCAGTAGTGGGACAGGAGCTAATGAAAAACTGTTTTTT. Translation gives CASSGTGANEKLFF. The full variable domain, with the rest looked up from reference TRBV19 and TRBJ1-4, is DGGITQSPKYLFRKEGQNVTLSCEQNLNHDAMYWYRQDPGQGLRLIYYSQIVNDFQKGDIAEGYSVSREKKESFPLTVTSAQKNPTAFYLCASSGTGANEKLFFGSGTQLSVL.

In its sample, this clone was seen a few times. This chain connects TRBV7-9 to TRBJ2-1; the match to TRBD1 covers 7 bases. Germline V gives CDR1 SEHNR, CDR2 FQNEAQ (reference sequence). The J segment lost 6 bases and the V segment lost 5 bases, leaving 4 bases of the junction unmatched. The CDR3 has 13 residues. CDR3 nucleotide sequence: TGTGCCAGCAGCACGACAGGGATCAATGAGCAGTTCTTC. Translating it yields CASSTTGINEQFF.

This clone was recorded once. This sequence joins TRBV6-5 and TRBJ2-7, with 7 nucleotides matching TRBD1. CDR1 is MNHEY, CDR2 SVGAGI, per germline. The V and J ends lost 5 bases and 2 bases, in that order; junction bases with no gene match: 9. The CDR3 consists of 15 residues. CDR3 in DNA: TGTGCCAGCAGTCAGACAGGGTTGGATCCCTACGAGCAGTACTTC. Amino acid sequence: CASSQTGLDPYEQYF.

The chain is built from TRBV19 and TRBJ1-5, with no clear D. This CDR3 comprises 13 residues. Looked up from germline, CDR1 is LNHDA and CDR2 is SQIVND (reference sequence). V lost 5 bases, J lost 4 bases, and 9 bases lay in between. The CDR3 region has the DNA TGTGCCAGTAGTGGTAACACGAATCAGCCCCAGCATTTT. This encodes CASSGNTNQPQHF.

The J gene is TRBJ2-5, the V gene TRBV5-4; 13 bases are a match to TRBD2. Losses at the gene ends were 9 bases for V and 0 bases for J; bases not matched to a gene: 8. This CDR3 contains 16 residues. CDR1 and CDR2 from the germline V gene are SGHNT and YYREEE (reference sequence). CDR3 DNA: TGTGCCACTCAGGTTGGGACTAGCGGGGACCAAGAGACCCAGTACTTC. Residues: CATQVGTSGDQETQYF.

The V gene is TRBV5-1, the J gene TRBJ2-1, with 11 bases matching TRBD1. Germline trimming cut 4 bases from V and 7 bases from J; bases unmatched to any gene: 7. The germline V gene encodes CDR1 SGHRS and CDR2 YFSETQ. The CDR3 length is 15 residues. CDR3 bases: TGCGCCAGCAGCCCCTGGACAGGGGGCTTAAATGAGCAGTTCTTC. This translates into CASSPWTGGLNEQFF.

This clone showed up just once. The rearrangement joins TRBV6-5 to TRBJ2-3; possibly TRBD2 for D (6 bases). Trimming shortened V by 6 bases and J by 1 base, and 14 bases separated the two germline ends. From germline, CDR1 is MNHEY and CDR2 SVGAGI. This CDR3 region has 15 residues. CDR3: CASSYGASGTDTQYF. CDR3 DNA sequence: TGTGCCAGCAGCTACGGGGCTAGCGGCACAGATACGCAGTATTTT.

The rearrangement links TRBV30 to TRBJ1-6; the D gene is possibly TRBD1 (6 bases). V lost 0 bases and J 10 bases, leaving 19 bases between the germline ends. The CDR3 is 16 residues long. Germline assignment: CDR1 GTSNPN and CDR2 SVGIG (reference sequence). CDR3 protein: CAWSVRVGRGKSPLHF. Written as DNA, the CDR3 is TGTGCCTGGAGTGTACGCGTGGGCAGGGGCAAATCACCCCTCCACTTT.

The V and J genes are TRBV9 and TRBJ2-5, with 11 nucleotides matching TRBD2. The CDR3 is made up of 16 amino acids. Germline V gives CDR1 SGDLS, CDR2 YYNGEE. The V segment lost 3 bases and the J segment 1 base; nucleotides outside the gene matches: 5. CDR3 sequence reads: CASSGASGGIQETQYF. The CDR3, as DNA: TGTGCCAGCAGCGGCGCTAGCGGGGGGATCCAAGAGACCCAGTACTTC.

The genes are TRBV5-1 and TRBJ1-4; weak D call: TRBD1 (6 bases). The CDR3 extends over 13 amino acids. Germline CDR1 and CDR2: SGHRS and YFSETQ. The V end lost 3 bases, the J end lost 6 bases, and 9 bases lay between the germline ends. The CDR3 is CASSWSGDEKLFF. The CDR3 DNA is TGCGCCAGCAGCTGGTCAGGGGATGAAAAACTGTTTTTT.

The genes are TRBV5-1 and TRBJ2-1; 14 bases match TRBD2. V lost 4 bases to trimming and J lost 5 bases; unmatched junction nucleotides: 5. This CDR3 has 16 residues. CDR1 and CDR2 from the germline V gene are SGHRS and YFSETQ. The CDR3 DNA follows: TGCGCCAGCAGCCAATCGACTAGCGGGGGGGACAATGAGCAGTTCTTC. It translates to CASSQSTSGGDNEQFF.

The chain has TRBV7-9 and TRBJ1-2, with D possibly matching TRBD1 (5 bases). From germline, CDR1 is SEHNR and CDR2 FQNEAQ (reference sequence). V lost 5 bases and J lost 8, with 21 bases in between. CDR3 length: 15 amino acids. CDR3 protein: CASSPKRGLGRGYTF. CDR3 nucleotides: TGTGCCAGCAGCCCCAAAAGGGGCCTTGGGAGGGGCTACACCTTC.

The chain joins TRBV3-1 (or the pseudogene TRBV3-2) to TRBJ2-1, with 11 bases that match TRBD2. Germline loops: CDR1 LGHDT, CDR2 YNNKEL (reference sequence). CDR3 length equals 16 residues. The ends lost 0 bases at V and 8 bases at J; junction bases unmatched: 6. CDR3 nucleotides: TGTGCCAGCAGCCAAGAACTAGCGGGGGATTTCGATGAGCAGTTCTTC. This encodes CASSQELAGDFDEQFF.

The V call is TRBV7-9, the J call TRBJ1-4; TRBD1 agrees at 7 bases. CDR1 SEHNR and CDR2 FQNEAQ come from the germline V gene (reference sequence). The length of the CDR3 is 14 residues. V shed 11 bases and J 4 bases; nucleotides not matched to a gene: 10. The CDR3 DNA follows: TGTGCCGGAACCGAGGGACAGAATAATGAAAAACTGTTTTTT. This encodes CAGTEGQNNEKLFF.

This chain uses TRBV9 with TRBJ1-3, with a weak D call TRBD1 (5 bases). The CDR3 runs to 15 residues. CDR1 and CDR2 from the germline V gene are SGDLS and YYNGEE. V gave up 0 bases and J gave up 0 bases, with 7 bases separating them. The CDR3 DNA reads TGTGCCAGCAGCGTAGGGCAGGGCTCTGGAAACACCATATATTTT. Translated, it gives CASSVGQGSGNTIYF.

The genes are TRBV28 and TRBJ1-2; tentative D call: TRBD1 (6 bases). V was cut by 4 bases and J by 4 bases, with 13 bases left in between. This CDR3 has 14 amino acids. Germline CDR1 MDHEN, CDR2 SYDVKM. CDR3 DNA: TGTGCCAGCAGTTGGACAGCGAGAACCTATGGCTACACCTTC. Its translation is CASSWTARTYGYTF.

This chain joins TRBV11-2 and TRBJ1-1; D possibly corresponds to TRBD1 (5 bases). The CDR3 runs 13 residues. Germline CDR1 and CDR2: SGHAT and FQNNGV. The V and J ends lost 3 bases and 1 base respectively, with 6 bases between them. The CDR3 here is CASSFTGNTEAFF. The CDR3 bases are TGTGCCAGCAGCTTTACAGGGAACACTGAAGCTTTCTTT.

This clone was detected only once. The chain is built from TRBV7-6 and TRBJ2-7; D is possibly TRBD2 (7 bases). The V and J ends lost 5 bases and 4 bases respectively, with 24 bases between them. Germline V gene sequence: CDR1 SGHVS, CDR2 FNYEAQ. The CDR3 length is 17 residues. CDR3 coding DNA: TGTGCCAGCAGCCCCGACCCACGGGGGGCTGGGGGGTACGAGCAGTACTTC. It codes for CASSPDPRGAGGYEQYF.

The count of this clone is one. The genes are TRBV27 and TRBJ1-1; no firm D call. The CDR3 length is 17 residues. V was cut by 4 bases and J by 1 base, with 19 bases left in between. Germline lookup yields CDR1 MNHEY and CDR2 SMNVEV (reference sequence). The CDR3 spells CASSSLIGREGNTEAFF. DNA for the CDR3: TGTGCCAGCAGTTCCCTAATAGGAAGGGAGGGGAACACTGAAGCTTTCTTT.

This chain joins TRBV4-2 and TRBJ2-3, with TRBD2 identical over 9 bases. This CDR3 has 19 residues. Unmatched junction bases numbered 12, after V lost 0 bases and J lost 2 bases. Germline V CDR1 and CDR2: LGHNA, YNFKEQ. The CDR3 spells CASSQDSLAGSRVTDTQYF. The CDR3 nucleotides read TGTGCCAGCAGCCAAGACTCGCTAGCGGGGTCCAGGGTCACAGATACGCAGTATTTT.